The sequence of this T cell receptor beta chain was determined in a study of T cell responses to AZD1222 COVID-19 vaccine. Using immunoSEQ multiplex PCR, the repertoire was profiled, and TCRdb retains in-frame clones only, with some absent. The repertoire holds 150,000 to 200,000 clones, approximately 94% seen once, with 9.2% in the top ten. The V end lost 2 bases, the J end lost 5 bases, and 12 bases lay between the germline ends. This CDR3 has 14 residues. The V gene's germline CDR1 is SEHNR and CDR2 FQNEAQ (reference sequence). The chain recombines TRBV7-9 with TRBJ1-1; D unresolved. The source material was peripheral blood, sampled on day 0 of AZD1222 vaccination. This TCR came from an adult in good health. The CDR3 coding sequence is TGTGCCAGCAGCTTAAAACAGTTGGGGACTGAAGCTTTCTTT. Amino acid sequence: CASSLKQLGTEAFF. The full variable domain, in which reference TRBV7-9 and TRBJ1-1 provide the parts outside the CDR3, is DTGVSQNPRHKITKRGQNVTFRCDPISEHNRLYWYRQTLGQGPEFLTYFQNEAQLEKSRLLSDRFSAERPKGSFSTLEIQRTEQGDSAMYLCASSLKQLGTEAFFGQGTRLTVV.